The rows below give T cell receptor beta chains drawn from one sample of a study of blood T cells in healthy people across ages. TCRdb used MiXCR to reprocess the 5' RACE reads, holding one entry per CDR3 protein. The sample carries fewer than 2,000,000 distinct CDR3 sequences, around 35% recorded once. The sequencing sample was made of blood. The receptors come from a woman in her 30s in good health. Both conserved end residues are part of each CDR3. The D gene is left open where the match is weak. Some rows mark clone size as missing; the rest say once, few, many or name a class of expanded clone.

j_call v_call d_call clone_size cdr3_aa cdr3_nt
TRBJ2-4 TRBV12-3/TRBV12-4 - many CASSTTDIQYF TGTGCCAGCAGTACGACAGACATTCAGTACTTC
TRBJ2-5 TRBV20-1 TRBD2 - CSAGPGLAAFEQYF TGCAGTGCTGGACCGGGACTAGCGGCGTTTGAGCAGTACTTC
TRBJ1-4 TRBV7-2 TRBD1 - CASSLTGGPEKLFF TGTGCCAGCAGCCTGACAGGGGGCCCAGAAAAACTGTTTTTT
TRBJ2-5 TRBV20-1 TRBD2 - CSARDLTSAETQYF TGCAGTGCTAGAGATCTCACTAGCGCGGAGACCCAGTACTTC
TRBJ2-1 TRBV6-1 - few CASTLTTASSYNEQFF TGTGCCAGCACCTTAACTACCGCTAGCTCCTACAATGAGCAGTTCTTC
TRBJ2-1 TRBV3-1 - few CASSQGRLGVNDEQFF TGTGCCAGCAGCCAAGGGAGGTTGGGAGTGAACGATGAGCAGTTCTTC
TRBJ1-2 TRBV7-9 - few CASSSATPYYGYTF TGTGCCAGCAGCTCCGCGACACCCTACTATGGCTACACCTTC
TRBJ1-2 TRBV5-6 - - CASSGDGEINYGYTF TGTGCCAGCAGCGGCGACGGGGAGATCAACTATGGCTACACCTTC
TRBJ2-1 TRBV7-3 TRBD2 few CASSLIGLAGVKGNEQFF TGTGCCAGCAGCTTAATTGGGTTAGCGGGAGTGAAGGGGAATGAGCAGTTCTTC
TRBJ2-4 TRBV21-1 - few CASRWREAPTWSKNIQYF TGTGCCAGCCGTTGGCGGGAGGCCCCGACGTGGTCCAAAAACATTCAGTACTTC
TRBJ2-6 TRBV6-4 - many CASSDGPISGANVLTF TGTGCCAGCAGTGACGGGCCAATCTCTGGGGCCAACGTCCTGACTTTC
TRBJ2-3 TRBV6-1 - - CVPPDTQYF TGTGTCCCCCCAGATACGCAGTATTTT
TRBJ2-7 TRBV3-1 TRBD2 few CASSQRLAPTYEQYF TGTGCCAGCAGCCAGAGACTAGCCCCGACCTACGAGCAGTACTTC
TRBJ2-3 TRBV7-2 - - CAGSLARGKDTQYF TGTGCCGGCAGCTTAGCGAGGGGTAAAGATACGCAGTATTTT
TRBJ1-2 TRBV12-3/TRBV12-4 - - CASSSRGPGDGYTF TGTGCCAGCAGTTCGAGAGGACCTGGGGATGGCTACACCTTC
TRBJ2-7 TRBV4-2 TRBD2 - CASSQGVGSDGHSDGRALYEQYF TGTGCCAGCAGCCAAGGGGTTGGAAGCGACGGACACTCGGACGGGAGGGCCCTCTACGAGCAGTACTTC
TRBJ1-2 TRBV20-1 - few CSARVTGKYGYTF TGCAGTGCTAGGGTTACAGGGAAGTATGGCTACACCTTC
TRBJ1-4 TRBV10-3 - once CAIGGGAANEKLFF TGTGCCATCGGCGGCGGGGCGGCTAATGAAAAACTGTTTTTT
TRBJ1-2 TRBV7-9 - - CASSPRPGPNYGYTF TGTGCCAGCAGCCCACGCCCCGGCCCTAACTATGGCTACACCTTC
TRBJ2-5 TRBV6-6 TRBD2 - CASSYGGGGQETQYF TGTGCCAGCAGTTACGGGGGGGGTGGGCAAGAGACCCAGTACTTC
TRBJ2-3 TRBV5-1 TRBD2 - CASSDRTSGGADTQYF TGCGCCAGCAGCGATAGGACTAGCGGGGGTGCAGATACGCAGTATTTT
TRBJ2-3 TRBV28 - - CASRAGQTDTQYF TGTGCCAGCAGAGCGGGACAAACGGATACGCAGTATTTT
TRBJ2-7 TRBV9 - - CAGPTAYEQYF TGTGCCGGCCCCACCGCCTACGAGCAGTACTTC
TRBJ2-5 TRBV7-2 TRBD2 - CASSGKGRTSGVRTQYF TGTGCCAGCAGCGGAAAGGGGCGCACTAGCGGGGTTCGGACCCAGTACTTC
TRBJ2-1 TRBV5-1 TRBD1 - CASRGQGNSVNNNEQFF TGCGCCAGCAGGGGACAGGGTAATTCGGTCAATAACAATGAGCAGTTCTTC
TRBJ2-5 TRBV4-1 - few CASSQGGAGIQETQYF TGCGCCAGCAGCCAAGGGGGGGCGGGAATCCAAGAGACCCAGTACTTC
TRBJ1-1 TRBV7-9 - - CASSLGLGATEAFF TGTGCCAGCAGCTTAGGGCTAGGGGCTACTGAAGCTTTCTTT
TRBJ1-2 TRBV14 - - CASSQLGSGYTF TGTGCCAGCAGCCAGCTTGGTAGTGGCTACACCTTC
TRBJ1-4 TRBV4-1 TRBD1 - CASSFPTGTNEKLFF TGCGCCAGCAGCTTTCCGACAGGGACTAATGAAAAACTGTTTTTT
TRBJ2-7 TRBV4-1 TRBD1 - CASSQEGTGGAHEQYF TGCGCCAGCAGCCAAGAAGGGACAGGGGGCGCCCACGAGCAGTACTTC
TRBJ2-1 TRBV27 - few CASSFEGGSSYNEQFF TGTGCCAGCAGTTTTGAAGGGGGGAGCTCCTACAATGAGCAGTTCTTC
TRBJ1-2 TRBV6-1 - few CASSKPRQVNFGYTF TGTGCCAGCAGTAAACCCCGACAGGTTAATTTTGGCTACACCTTC
TRBJ1-6 TRBV7-2 - many CASSPFGGSPLHF TGTGCCAGCAGCCCGTTCGGGGGTTCACCCCTCCACTTT
TRBJ2-1 TRBV28 - few CASSWAGGQGGSVVEQFF TGTGCCAGCAGTTGGGCGGGAGGACAGGGAGGATCGGTCGTTGAGCAGTTCTTC